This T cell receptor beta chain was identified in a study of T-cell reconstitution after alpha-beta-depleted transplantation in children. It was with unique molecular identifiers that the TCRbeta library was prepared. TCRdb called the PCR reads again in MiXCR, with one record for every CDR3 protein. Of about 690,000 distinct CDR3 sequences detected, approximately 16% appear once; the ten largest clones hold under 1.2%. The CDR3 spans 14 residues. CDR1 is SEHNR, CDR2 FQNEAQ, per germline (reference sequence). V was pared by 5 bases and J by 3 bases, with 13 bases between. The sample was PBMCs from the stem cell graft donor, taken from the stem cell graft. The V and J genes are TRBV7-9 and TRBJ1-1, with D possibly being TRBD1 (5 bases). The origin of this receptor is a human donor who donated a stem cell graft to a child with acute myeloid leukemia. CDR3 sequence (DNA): TGTGCCAGCAGCCGGGACGGGACGGACACTGAAGCTTTCTTT. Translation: CASSRDGTDTEAFF.